The 10 T cell receptor beta chains below come from one sample, sequenced in a study of shared T cell receptors in the human thymus. Assay: immunoSEQ multiplex PCR; the TCRdb copy retains only in-frame clones and omits some. The sample includes about 660,000 clones, roughly 90% of them seen just once. In addition, the sample was reused for a study of human thymus T cells.

Sequencing used thymocytes. All receptors come from a boy under two years old with a congenital heart defect.

The chain carries TRBV4-3 and TRBJ2-3, with 10 bases identical to TRBD1. This CDR3 region has 17 residues. From germline, CDR1 is LGHNA and CDR2 YSLEER. The trim removed 1 base at V and 10 bases at J, leaving 14 bases unmatched. CDR3: CASSQAPGQGTSGSQYF. CDR3 nucleotides: TGCGCCAGCAGCCAAGCCCCGGGACAGGGGACCAGCGGGTCGCAGTATTTT.

The rearrangement links TRBV16 to TRBJ2-7; 7 bases fit TRBD1. In germline, CDR1 is KGHSY, CDR2 FQNENV. CDR3 length: 15 residues. The J segment lost 2 bases and the V segment lost 3 bases, leaving 7 bases of the junction unmatched. In DNA, the CDR3 is TGTGCCAGCAGCCAGCCAGGACAGGCCCCCTACGAGCAGTACTTC. Its translation: CASSQPGQAPYEQYF.

This chain uses TRBV28 with TRBJ2-7; the D gene is possibly TRBD2 (5 bases). The length of the CDR3 is 13 residues. V was cut by 7 bases and J by 8 bases, with 18 bases left in between. Per the germline V gene, CDR1 is MDHEN and CDR2 is SYDVKM. The CDR3 nucleotides read TGTGCCAGCAAAGCGGTTTCCGGGGAGCAGCAGTACTTC. This codes for CASKAVSGEQQYF.

J is TRBJ1-3 and V is TRBV30; TRBD1 is a possible D gene (5 bases). Per germline, CDR1 GTSNPN and CDR2 SVGIG (reference sequence). This CDR3 is 17 amino acids long. V lost 0 bases and J 4 bases, leaving 19 bases between the germline ends. In nucleotides, the CDR3 is TGTGCCTGGAGTGTCCAATCGACGGGACTATCCGGAAACACCATATATTTT. Translation: CAWSVQSTGLSGNTIYF.

The V gene is TRBV28, the J gene TRBJ2-1, with 11 positions matching TRBD2. Germline assignment: CDR1 MDHEN and CDR2 SYDVKM. Trimming removed 8 bases from V and 6 bases from J; junction bases left unmatched: 12. The CDR3 spans 16 residues. In DNA, the CDR3 is TGTGCCAGCGGACCGCCGGGGACTAGCGGAGGCAATGAGCAGTTCTTC. Residues: CASGPPGTSGGNEQFF.

The gene calls are TRBV19 and TRBJ2-1; TRBD2 matches at 8 bases. From germline, CDR1 is LNHDA and CDR2 SQIVND (reference sequence). The V segment lost 6 bases and the J segment 3 bases; nucleotides outside the gene matches: 7. This CDR3 is built from 15 residues. This CDR3 reads CASRYSGKRYNEQFF. Written as DNA, the CDR3 is TGTGCCAGTAGATATAGCGGGAAACGCTACAATGAGCAGTTCTTC.

This clone was counted only a few times. The same CDR3 arises from other DNA sequences in this sample as well. V gene TRBV19 combines with J gene TRBJ2-7, with 7 nucleotides matching TRBD1. The CDR3 is 14 amino acids. Germline-derived CDR1 and CDR2 are LNHDA and SQIVND (reference sequence). Trimming removed 3 bases from V and 0 bases from J; junction bases left unmatched: 2. DNA of the CDR3: TGTGCCAGTAGTATCAGGGGGAGCTCCTACGAGCAGTACTTC. Translation: CASSIRGSSYEQYF.

This sequence joins TRBV28 and TRBJ2-1; 14 bases agree with TRBD2. The CDR3 is 17 amino acids. V shed 6 bases and J 8 bases; nucleotides not matched to a gene: 12. The V gene's germline CDR1 is MDHEN and CDR2 SYDVKM. The CDR3 region is CASRPGTSGRGDYEQFF. The CDR3 nucleotides are TGTGCCAGCAGGCCCGGGACTAGCGGGAGAGGGGATTATGAGCAGTTCTTC.

The chain combines TRBV14 with TRBJ2-7, with 16 positions matching TRBD2. The V segment lost 1 base and the J segment 6 bases; nucleotides outside the gene matches: 3. Germline CDR1 SGHDN, CDR2 FVKESK. The CDR3 consists of 16 residues. The CDR3 coding sequence is TGTGCCAGCAGCCAAGCCGGGACTAGCGGGAGGGGCGAGCAGTACTTC. Residues: CASSQAGTSGRGEQYF. Drawing the rest from reference TRBV14 and TRBJ2-7, the complete variable domain is EAGVTQFPSHSVIEKGQTVTLRCDPISGHDNLYWYRRVMGKEIKFLLHFVKESKQDESGMPNNRFLAERTGGTYSTLKVQPAELEDSGVYFCASSQAGTSGRGEQYFGPGTRLTVT.

The chain joins TRBV7-8 to TRBJ2-1, with 8 bases matching TRBD2. V lost 5 bases, J lost 4 bases, and 16 bases stayed unmatched. CDR3 size: 18 residues. Germline CDR1 SGHVS, CDR2 FQNEAQ. The CDR3: CASSVRLATNFIYNEQFF. CDR3 coding DNA: TGTGCCAGCAGCGTCCGACTAGCGACCAATTTCATTTACAATGAGCAGTTCTTC.